This T cell receptor (beta chain) is drawn from a study of response to subunit inactivated influenza vaccine. Study-level points and caveats: The authors proposed limited new T cell recruitment per seasonal influenza vaccination.

A single record per CDR3 protein comes from TCRdb applying MiXCR to the RT-PCR reads. The repertoire has about 780,000 distinct CDR3 sequences, approximately 17% of them found once; the top ten carry about a tenth. Germline V lookup: CDR1 SGHTA, CDR2 FQGNSA. Trimming left V 0 bases short and J 2 bases short, with 11 bases between. The CDR3 extends over 15 amino acids. On this clonotype: Antigen unknown.

The sample here was PBMCs from blood, taken around 5 days after vaccination. This TCR was recovered from a man aged 50-60 years who received an inactivated influenza vaccine. The rearrangement joins TRBV7-2 to TRBJ2-7; D is ambiguous. CDR3 coding DNA: TGTGCCAGCAGCTTAGCCAGCGCCAGCCCCTACGAGCAGTACTTC. Its protein is CASSLASASPYEQYF.